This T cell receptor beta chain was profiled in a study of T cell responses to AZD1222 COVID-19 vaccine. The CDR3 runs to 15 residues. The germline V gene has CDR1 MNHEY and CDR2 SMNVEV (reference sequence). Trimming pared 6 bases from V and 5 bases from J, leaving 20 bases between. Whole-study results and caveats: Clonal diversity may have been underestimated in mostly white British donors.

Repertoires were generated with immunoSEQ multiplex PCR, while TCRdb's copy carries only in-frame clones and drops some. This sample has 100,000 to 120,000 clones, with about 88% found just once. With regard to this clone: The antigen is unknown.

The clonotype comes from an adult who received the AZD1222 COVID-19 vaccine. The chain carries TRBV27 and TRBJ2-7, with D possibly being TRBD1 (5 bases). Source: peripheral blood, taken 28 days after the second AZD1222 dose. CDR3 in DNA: TGTGCCAGCAGGAACCCGTGGGAAGGGGTCCACGAGCAGTACTTC. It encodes CASRNPWEGVHEQYF.